This T cell receptor (beta chain) was recorded in a study of shared T cell receptors in the human thymus. This CDR3 has 16 residues. Trimming removed 0 bases from V and 6 bases from J, with 16 bases in between. Looked up from germline, CDR1 is SGDLS and CDR2 is YYNGEE. Assay used: immunoSEQ multiplex PCR; TCRdb lists only in-frame clones, some missing. The data show hundreds of thousands of clones, with 88% seen just once and 0.0095% to 0.011% held by the top ten. A further study also used this sample, focusing on human thymus T cells.

The chain employs TRBV9 and TRBJ1-3; maybe TRBD1 (5 bases). The clonotype was recovered from a boy under three years old with a congenital heart defect. The sample was thymocytes. CDR3: CASSVARVAAENTIYF. DNA for the CDR3: TGTGCCAGCAGCGTAGCCAGGGTGGCTGCTGAAAACACCATATATTTT.